This note documents a single TCR beta chain sequence. Its antigen is undetermined. This sample's treatment: 15 to 20 received Ad26.COV2.S at low or high dose, single or two shots; about 5 received placebo; per-sample allocation not given. All samples were drawn on day 63, counting from the first vaccine or placebo injection. This table comes from immunoSEQ multiplex PCR, and its TCRdb copy is limited to in-frame clones, with some not included. This table holds some 250,000 clones, approximately 90% found once. These data originate in a study of Ad26.COV2.S vaccination and SARS-CoV-2 variants. Study information: Of the COV1001 trial arms, the Ad26.COV2.S arm included the donor.

Study-level results: With respect to non-spike TCR breadth, vaccine and placebo recipients were similar. Spike-specific TCR breadth was greater after Ad26.COV2.S than placebo.

Germline CDR1 MDHEN, CDR2 SYDVKM. V dropped 7 bases and J dropped 0 bases, with 13 bases sitting between them. The CDR3 covers 15 residues. This specimen was peripheral blood, taken in a trial of Ad26.COV2.S vaccine versus placebo. The V and J genes are TRBV28 and TRBJ1-3; D may be TRBD1 (5 bases). The source is a person between 18 and 60 years old who received the Ad26.COV2.S COVID-19 vaccine or a placebo. CDR3 bases: TGTGCCAGCAATTCAGACAGCTACTCTGGAAACACCATATATTTT. Its translation: CASNSDSYSGNTIYF.